What follows is one TCR beta chain and its context. This specimen belongs to a study of blood T cell repertoires in COVID-19. From germline, CDR1 is LGHDT and CDR2 YNNKEL (reference sequence). Trimming cost V 1 base and J 3 bases, with 6 bases left between them. The CDR3 contains 13 residues. Measured with immunoSEQ multiplex PCR; TCRdb has only the in-frame clones, and not every one. The sample carries fewer than 250,000 clones, about nine tenths recorded once. The source material was peripheral blood. The chain joins TRBV3-1 (or the pseudogene TRBV3-2) to TRBJ1-1; D gene ambiguous. This sequence originates from a man between 50 and 59 years old with COVID-19, enrolled during active disease. CDR3 sequence: CASSQGPYTEAFF. The CDR3 DNA reads TGTGCCAGCAGCCAAGGTCCTTACACTGAAGCTTTCTTT.